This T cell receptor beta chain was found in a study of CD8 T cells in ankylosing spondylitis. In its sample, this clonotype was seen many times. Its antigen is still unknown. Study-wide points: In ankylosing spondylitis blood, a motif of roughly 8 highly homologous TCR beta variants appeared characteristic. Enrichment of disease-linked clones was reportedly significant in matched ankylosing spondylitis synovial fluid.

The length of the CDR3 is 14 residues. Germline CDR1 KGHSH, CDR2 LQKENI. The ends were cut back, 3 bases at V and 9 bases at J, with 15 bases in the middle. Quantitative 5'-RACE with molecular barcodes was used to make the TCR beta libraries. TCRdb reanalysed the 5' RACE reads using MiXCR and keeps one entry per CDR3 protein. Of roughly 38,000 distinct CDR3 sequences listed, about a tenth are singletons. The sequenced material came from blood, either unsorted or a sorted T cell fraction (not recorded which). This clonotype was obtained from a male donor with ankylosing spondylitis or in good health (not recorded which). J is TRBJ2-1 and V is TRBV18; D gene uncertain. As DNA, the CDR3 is TGTGCCAGCTCACCCCCTTTCAAGGGTAGTGAGCAGTTCTTC. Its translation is CASSPPFKGSEQFF.